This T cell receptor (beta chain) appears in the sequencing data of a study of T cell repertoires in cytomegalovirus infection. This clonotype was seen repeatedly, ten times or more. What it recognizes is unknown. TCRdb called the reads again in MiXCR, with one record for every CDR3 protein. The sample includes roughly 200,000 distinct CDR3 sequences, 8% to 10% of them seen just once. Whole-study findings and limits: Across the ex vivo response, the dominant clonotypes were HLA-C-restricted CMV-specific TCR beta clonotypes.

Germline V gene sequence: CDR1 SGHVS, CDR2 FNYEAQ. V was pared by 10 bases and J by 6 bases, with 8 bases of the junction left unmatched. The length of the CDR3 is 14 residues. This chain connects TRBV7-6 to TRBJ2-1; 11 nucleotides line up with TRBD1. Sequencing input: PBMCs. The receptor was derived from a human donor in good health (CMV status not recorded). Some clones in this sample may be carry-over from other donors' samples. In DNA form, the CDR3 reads TGTGCCACCAGGCCAGGGACAGGGGGCAATGAGCAGTTCTTC. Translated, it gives CATRPGTGGNEQFF.